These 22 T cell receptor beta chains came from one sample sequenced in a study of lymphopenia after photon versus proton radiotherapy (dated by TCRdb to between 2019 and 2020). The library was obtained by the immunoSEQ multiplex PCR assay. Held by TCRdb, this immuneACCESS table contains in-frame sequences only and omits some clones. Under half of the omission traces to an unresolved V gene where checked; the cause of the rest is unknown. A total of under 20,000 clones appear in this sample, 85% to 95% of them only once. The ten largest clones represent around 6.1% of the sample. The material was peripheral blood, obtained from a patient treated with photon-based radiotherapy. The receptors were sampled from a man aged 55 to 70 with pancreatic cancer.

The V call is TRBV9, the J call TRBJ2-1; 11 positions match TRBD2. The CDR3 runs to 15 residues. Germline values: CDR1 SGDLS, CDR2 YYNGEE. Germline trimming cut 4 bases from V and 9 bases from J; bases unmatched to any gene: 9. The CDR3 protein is CASSLLAGGVGEQFF. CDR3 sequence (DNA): TGTGCCAGCAGCCTCCTAGCGGGGGGCGTGGGTGAGCAGTTCTTC.

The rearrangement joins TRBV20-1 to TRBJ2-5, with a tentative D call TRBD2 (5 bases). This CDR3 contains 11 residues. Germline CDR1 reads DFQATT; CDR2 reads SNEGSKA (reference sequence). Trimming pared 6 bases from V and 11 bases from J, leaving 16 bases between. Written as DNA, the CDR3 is TGCAGTGCGAGGTGGGAGACGGCTCAGTACTTC. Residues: CSARWETAQYF.

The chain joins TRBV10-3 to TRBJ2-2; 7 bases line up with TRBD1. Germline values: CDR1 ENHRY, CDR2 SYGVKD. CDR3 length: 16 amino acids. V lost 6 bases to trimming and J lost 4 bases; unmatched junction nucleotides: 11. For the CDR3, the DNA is TGTGCCATCAGGCTTATGAGACAGGGAAGCACCGGGGAGCTGTTTTTT. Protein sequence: CAIRLMRQGSTGELFF.

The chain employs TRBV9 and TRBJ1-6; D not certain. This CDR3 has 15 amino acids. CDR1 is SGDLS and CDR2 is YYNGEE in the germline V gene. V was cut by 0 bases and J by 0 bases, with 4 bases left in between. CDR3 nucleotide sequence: TGTGCCAGCAGCGTAGAGAGCTCCTATAATTCACCCCTCCACTTT. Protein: CASSVESSYNSPLHF.

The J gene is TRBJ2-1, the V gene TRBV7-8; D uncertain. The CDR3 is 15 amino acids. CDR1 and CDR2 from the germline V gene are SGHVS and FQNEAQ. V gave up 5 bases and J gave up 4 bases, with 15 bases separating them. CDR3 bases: TGTGCCAGCAGCAAACGACCCCAGCAATACAATGAGCAGTTCTTC. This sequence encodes CASSKRPQQYNEQFF.

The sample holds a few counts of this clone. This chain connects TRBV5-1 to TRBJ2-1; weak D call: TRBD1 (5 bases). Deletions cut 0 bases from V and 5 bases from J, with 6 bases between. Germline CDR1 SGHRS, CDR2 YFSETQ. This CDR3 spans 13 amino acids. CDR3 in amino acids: CASSLAGNNEQFF. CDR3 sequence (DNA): TGCGCCAGCAGCTTGGCAGGGAACAATGAGCAGTTCTTC. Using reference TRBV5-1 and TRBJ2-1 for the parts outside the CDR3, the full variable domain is KAGVTQTPRYLIKTRGQQVTLSCSPISGHRSVSWYQQTPGQGLQFLFEYFSETQRNKGNFPGRFSGRQFSNSRSEMNVSTLELGDSALYLCASSLAGNNEQFFGPGTRLTVL.

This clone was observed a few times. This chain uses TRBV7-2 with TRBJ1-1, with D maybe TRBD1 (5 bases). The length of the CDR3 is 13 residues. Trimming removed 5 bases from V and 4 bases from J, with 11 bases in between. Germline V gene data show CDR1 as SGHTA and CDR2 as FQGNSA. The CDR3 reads CASSPRGSTEAFF. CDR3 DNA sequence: TGTGCCAGCAGCCCCCGGGGGAGCACTGAAGCTTTCTTT.

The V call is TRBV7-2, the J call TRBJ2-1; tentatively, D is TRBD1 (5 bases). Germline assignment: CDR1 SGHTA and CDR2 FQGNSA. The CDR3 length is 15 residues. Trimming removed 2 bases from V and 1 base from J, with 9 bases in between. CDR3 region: CASSLQGLSYNEQFF. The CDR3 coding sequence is TGTGCCAGCAGCTTACAGGGCCTGTCCTACAATGAGCAGTTCTTC.

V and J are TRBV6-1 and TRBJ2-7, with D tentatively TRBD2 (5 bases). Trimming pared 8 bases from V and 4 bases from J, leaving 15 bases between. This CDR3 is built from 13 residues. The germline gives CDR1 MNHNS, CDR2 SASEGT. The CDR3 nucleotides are TGTGCCAGCGAGGGCGAAACCGGGTACGAGCAGTACTTC. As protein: CASEGETGYEQYF.

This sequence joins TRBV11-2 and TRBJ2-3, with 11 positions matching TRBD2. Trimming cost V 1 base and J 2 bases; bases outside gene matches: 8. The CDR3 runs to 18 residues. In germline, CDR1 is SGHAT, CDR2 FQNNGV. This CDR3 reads CASSLVGLAGGTTDTQYF. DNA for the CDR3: TGTGCCAGCAGCTTAGTCGGGTTAGCGGGGGGGACCACAGATACGCAGTATTTT.

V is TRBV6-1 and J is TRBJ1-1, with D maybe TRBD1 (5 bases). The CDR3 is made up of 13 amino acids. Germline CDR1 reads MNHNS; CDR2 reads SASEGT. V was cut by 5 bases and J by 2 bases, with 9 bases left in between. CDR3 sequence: CASSLGTNTEAFF. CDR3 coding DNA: TGTGCCAGCAGTTTGGGGACCAACACTGAAGCTTTCTTT.

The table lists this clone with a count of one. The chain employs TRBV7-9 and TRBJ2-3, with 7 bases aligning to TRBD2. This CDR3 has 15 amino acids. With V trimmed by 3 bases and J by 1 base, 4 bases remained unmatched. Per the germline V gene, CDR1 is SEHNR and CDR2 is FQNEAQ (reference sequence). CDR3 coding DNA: TGTGCCAGCAGCTTCACTCGGGGGGGCACAGATACGCAGTATTTT. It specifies CASSFTRGGTDTQYF. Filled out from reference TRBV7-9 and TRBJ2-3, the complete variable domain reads DTGVSQNPRHKITKRGQNVTFRCDPISEHNRLYWYRQTLGQGPEFLTYFQNEAQLEKSRLLSDRFSAERPKGSFSTLEIQRTEQGDSAMYLCASSFTRGGTDTQYFGPGTRLTVL.

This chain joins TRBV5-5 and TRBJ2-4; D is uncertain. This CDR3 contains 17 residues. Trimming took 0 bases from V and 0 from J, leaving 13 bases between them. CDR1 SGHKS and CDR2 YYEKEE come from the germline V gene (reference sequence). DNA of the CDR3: TGTGCCAGCAGCTTGGTGGGCTCCGGCAGAGCCAAAAACATTCAGTACTTC. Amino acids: CASSLVGSGRAKNIQYF.

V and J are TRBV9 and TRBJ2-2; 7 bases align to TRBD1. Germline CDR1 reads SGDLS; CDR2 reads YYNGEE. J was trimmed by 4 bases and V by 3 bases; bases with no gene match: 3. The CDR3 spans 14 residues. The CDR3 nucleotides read TGTGCCAGCAGCGGACAGGGCGCCACCGGGGAGCTGTTTTTT. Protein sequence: CASSGQGATGELFF.

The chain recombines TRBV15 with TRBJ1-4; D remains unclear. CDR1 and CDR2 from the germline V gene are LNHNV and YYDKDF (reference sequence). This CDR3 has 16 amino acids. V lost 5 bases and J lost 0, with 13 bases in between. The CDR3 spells CATSGRVAATNEKLFF. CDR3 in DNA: TGTGCCACCAGCGGAAGGGTGGCGGCAACTAATGAAAAACTGTTTTTT. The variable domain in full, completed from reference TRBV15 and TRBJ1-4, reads DAMVIQNPRYQVTQFGKPVTLSCSQTLNHNVMYWYQQKSSQAPKLLFHYYDKDFNNEADTPDNFQSRRPNTSFCFLDIRSPGLGDTAMYLCATSGRVAATNEKLFFGSGTQLSVL.

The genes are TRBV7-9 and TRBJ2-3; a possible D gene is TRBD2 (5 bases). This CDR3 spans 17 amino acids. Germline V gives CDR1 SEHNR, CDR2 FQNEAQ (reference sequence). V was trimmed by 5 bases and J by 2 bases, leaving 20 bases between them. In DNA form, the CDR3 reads TGTGCCAGCAGCCTCCACTCGCGAGCGGTTCTCACAGATACGCAGTATTTT. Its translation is CASSLHSRAVLTDTQYF. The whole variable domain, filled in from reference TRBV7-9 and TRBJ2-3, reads DTGVSQNPRHKITKRGQNVTFRCDPISEHNRLYWYRQTLGQGPEFLTYFQNEAQLEKSRLLSDRFSAERPKGSFSTLEIQRTEQGDSAMYLCASSLHSRAVLTDTQYFGPGTRLTVL.

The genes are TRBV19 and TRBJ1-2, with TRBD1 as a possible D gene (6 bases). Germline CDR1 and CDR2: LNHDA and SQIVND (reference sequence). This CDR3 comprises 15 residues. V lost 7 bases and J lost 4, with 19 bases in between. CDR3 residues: CASKGDWERGYGYTF. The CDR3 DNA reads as TGTGCCAGTAAGGGGGATTGGGAGAGGGGCTATGGCTACACCTTC.

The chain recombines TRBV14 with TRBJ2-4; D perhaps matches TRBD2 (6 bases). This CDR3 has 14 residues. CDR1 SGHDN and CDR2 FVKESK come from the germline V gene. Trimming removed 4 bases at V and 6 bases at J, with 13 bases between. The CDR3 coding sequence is TGTGCCAGCAGCCTCTCGAATAGCGGAAACATTCAGTACTTC. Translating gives CASSLSNSGNIQYF.

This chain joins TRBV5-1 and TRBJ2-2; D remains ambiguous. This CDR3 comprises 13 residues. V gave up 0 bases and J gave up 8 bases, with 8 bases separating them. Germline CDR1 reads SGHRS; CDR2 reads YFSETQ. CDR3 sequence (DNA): TGCGCCAGCAGCTTGGATCTTGCGGGGGAGCTGTTTTTT. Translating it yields CASSLDLAGELFF.

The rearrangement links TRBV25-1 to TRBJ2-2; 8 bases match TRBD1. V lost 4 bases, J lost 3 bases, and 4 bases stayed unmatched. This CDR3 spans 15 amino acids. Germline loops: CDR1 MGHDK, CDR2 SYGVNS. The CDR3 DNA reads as TGTGCCAGCAGTGTGGGGACAGGATACACCGGGGAGCTGTTTTTT. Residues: CASSVGTGYTGELFF.

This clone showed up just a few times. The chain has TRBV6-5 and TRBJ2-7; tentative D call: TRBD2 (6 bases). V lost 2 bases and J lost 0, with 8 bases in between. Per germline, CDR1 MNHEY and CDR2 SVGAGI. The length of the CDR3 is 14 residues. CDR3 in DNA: TGTGCCAGCAGTTACCGGCGGGACTCCTACGAGCAGTACTTC. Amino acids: CASSYRRDSYEQYF.

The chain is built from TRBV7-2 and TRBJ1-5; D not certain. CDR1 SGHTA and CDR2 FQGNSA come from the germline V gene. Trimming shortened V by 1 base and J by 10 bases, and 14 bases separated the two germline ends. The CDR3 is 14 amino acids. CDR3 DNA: TGTGCCAGCAGCTTAGACGGAGGGATTCGCCCCCAGCATTTT. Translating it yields CASSLDGGIRPQHF.